A single sample gave rise to the 16 T cell receptor beta chains below, sequenced in a study of PD-1 blockade in classical Hodgkin lymphoma. Sequencing was performed with immunoSEQ multiplex PCR; in TCRdb, only in-frame clones are kept and a portion is missing. The sample holds tens of thousands of clones, almost 85% seen once. Exposure to brentuximab vedotin varied, and each patient had relapsed following autologous stem cell transplantation. This specimen consisted of peripheral blood mononuclear cells (PBMCs), obtained before the second cycle of nivolumab. Source of these receptors: a human donor with classical Hodgkin lymphoma.

The CDR3 loop reads CASSLGLGPTYEQYF. CDR3 DNA: TGTGCCAGCAGCTTAGGCCTCGGACCGACCTACGAGCAGTACTTC. The chain combines TRBV11-2 with TRBJ2-7; D gene uncertain. This CDR3 spans 15 amino acids. Trimming took 1 base from V and 2 from J, leaving 12 bases between them. From germline, CDR1 is SGHAT and CDR2 FQNNGV.

V and J are TRBV7-6 and TRBJ1-2, with 9 bases that match TRBD1. CDR3 length: 15 residues. Trimming cost V 2 bases and J 3 bases; bases outside gene matches: 4. Per the germline V gene, CDR1 is SGHVS and CDR2 is FNYEAQ. In DNA form, the CDR3 reads TGTGCCAGCAGCTTAACAGGGGGCGAAGACTATGGCTACACCTTC. Its translation is CASSLTGGEDYGYTF.

The J gene is TRBJ2-2, the V gene TRBV19; D unclear. CDR3 size: 14 residues. V dropped 5 bases and J dropped 2 bases, with 9 bases sitting between them. Germline CDR1 and CDR2: LNHDA and SQIVND (reference sequence). The chain's CDR3 is CASSVGANTGELFF. The CDR3 nucleotides are TGTGCCAGTAGTGTGGGCGCCAACACCGGGGAGCTGTTTTTT.

The rearrangement links TRBV2 to TRBJ2-5; D unclear. V lost 4 bases, J lost 0 bases, and 12 bases lay in between. The V gene's germline CDR1 is SNHLY and CDR2 FYNNEI. This CDR3 comprises 15 residues. Written as DNA, the CDR3 is TGTGCCAGCAGTGGCAGCTCGACTGACCAAGAGACCCAGTACTTC. This sequence encodes CASSGSSTDQETQYF.

The gene calls are TRBV7-2 and TRBJ2-3; D is perhaps TRBD1 (7 bases). Germline V gene data show CDR1 as SGHTA and CDR2 as FQGNSA. V lost 1 base and J lost 0, with 14 bases in between. The CDR3 covers 17 residues. The CDR3 sequence is CASSLVGGGVSTDTQYF. The CDR3 coding sequence is TGTGCCAGCAGCTTAGTAGGGGGCGGGGTGAGCACAGATACGCAGTATTTT.

The chain carries TRBV7-2 and TRBJ2-7, with unresolved D. CDR3 length equals 13 residues. V was trimmed by 1 base and J by 8 bases, leaving 12 bases between them. Germline V gene lookup returns CDR1 SGHTA and CDR2 FQGNSA. CDR3 sequence (DNA): TGTGCCAGCAGCTTAGGGGGTGTCAGTCAGCAGTACTTC. Amino acids: CASSLGGVSQQYF.

The chain combines TRBV5-6 with TRBJ2-3, with D possibly being TRBD2 (7 bases). The CDR3 length is 16 residues. Germline CDR1 is SGHDT and CDR2 is YYEEEE. Between the trimmed V and J ends, which lost 2 bases and 5 bases, there was a span of 18 bases. This CDR3 reads CASSFQAGARVDTQYF. DNA of the CDR3: TGTGCCAGCAGCTTCCAGGCGGGGGCACGAGTAGATACGCAGTATTTT.

This chain connects TRBV10-1 to TRBJ2-3; D is ambiguous. V lost 8 bases to trimming and J lost 0 bases, with 6 bases between them. This CDR3 is built from 12 residues. Germline V gives CDR1 WNHNN, CDR2 SYGVQD (reference sequence). CDR3 amino acids: CASGVSTDTQYF. The CDR3 DNA reads TGCGCCAGCGGGGTTAGCACAGATACGCAGTATTTT.

The chain is built from TRBV6-6 and TRBJ2-3, with D unresolved. V shed 4 bases and J shed 5 bases, with 19 bases lying between them. The CDR3 is 16 residues long. Germline lookup yields CDR1 MNHNY and CDR2 SVGAGI (reference sequence). The CDR3 sequence: CASSSPPVPLVDTQYF. The CDR3 nucleotides read TGTGCCAGCAGTTCCCCCCCCGTCCCTTTGGTAGATACGCAGTATTTT.

In its sample, this clone was seen a few times. Written as DNA, the CDR3 is TGTGCCACCCGGGACAGGGACGAGCAGTACTTC. It encodes CATRDRDEQYF. The chain recombines TRBV10-3 with TRBJ2-7; TRBD1 matches 9 bases. The germline V gene encodes CDR1 ENHRY and CDR2 SYGVKD. V lost 10 bases, J lost 5 bases, and 3 bases stayed unmatched. The length of the CDR3 is 11 residues.

The J gene is TRBJ2-4, the V gene TRBV7-9; no clear D gene. Trimming pared 1 base from V and 6 bases from J, leaving 10 bases between. Germline lookup yields CDR1 SEHNR and CDR2 FQNEAQ (reference sequence). This CDR3 is 14 amino acids long. The CDR3: CASSLGVRRNIQYF. CDR3 nucleotides: TGTGCCAGCAGCTTAGGGGTGAGAAGAAACATTCAGTACTTC. The full variable domain, completed using reference TRBV7-9 and TRBJ2-4, is DTGVSQNPRHKITKRGQNVTFRCDPISEHNRLYWYRQTLGQGPEFLTYFQNEAQLEKSRLLSDRFSAERPKGSFSTLEIQRTEQGDSAMYLCASSLGVRRNIQYFGAGTRLSVL.

This clone was picked up one time. V gene TRBV27 combines with J gene TRBJ1-6; D unresolved. Germline V gene data show CDR1 as MNHEY and CDR2 as SMNVEV (reference sequence). The CDR3 spans 14 residues. Deletions cut 2 bases from V and 5 bases from J, with 7 bases between. The CDR3 region has the DNA TGTGCCAGCAGTTTAGGAGGGAATAATTCACCCCTCCACTTT. Translated, it gives CASSLGGNNSPLHF.

The chain is built from TRBV28 and TRBJ1-2; the D gene is possibly TRBD1 (5 bases). The CDR3 consists of 14 residues. The ends were cut back, 10 bases at V and 5 bases at J, with 20 bases in the middle. Per germline, CDR1 MDHEN and CDR2 SYDVKM. CDR3 sequence (DNA): TGTGCCACCAAGGTTGGGGCCTCTATGTATGGCTACACCTTC. It encodes CATKVGASMYGYTF.

The rearrangement joins TRBV27 to TRBJ1-1, with D perhaps matching TRBD1 (5 bases). Per germline, CDR1 MNHEY and CDR2 SMNVEV (reference sequence). V lost 6 bases and J lost 1, with 12 bases in between. The CDR3 covers 14 residues. The DNA of the CDR3 is TGTGCCAGCAGACCCAGGGTCAAGAACACTGAAGCTTTCTTT. This encodes CASRPRVKNTEAFF.

A note on this clone: The sample holds other DNA sequences that translate to the same CDR3. The chain links TRBV9 to TRBJ2-3; D gene unclear. CDR3 size: 15 residues. The V end was cut by 2 bases, the J end by 3 bases, with 13 bases between. Germline loops: CDR1 SGDLS, CDR2 YYNGEE. The CDR3 here is CASSVAMRLTDTQYF. The CDR3 region has the DNA TGTGCCAGCAGCGTGGCTATGCGGCTAACAGATACGCAGTATTTT.

V and J are TRBV30 and TRBJ2-2; D is uncertain. Trimming took off 3 bases at V and 0 bases at J, with 8 bases between the two ends. Looked up from germline, CDR1 is GTSNPN and CDR2 is SVGIG (reference sequence). The CDR3 is 14 amino acids. As DNA, the CDR3 is TGTGCCTGGAGACAGTATACGAACACCGGGGAGCTGTTTTTT. Protein product: CAWRQYTNTGELFF.